This TCR beta chain was identified during a study of blood T cells in healthy people across ages. Study-wide points: Per million T cells, TCR beta diversity dropped about linearly as age rose.

On this clonotype itself: Antigen specificity is unknown.

Per germline, CDR1 MNHNS and CDR2 SASEGT. V was clipped by 1 base and J by 5 bases, with 15 bases between them. The CDR3 is made up of 16 amino acids. The use of a sample-barcoded 5' primer and a J-beta primer mix characterized a second PCR of roughly 6 to 11 cycles. TCRdb redid the calling of the 5' RACE reads with MiXCR, one entry per CDR3 protein. Among roughly 2 million distinct CDR3 sequences listed, roughly 52% were seen once. The rearrangement links TRBV6-1 to TRBJ1-5; possible D gene TRBD1, 6 bases. Sequenced sample: blood. The sequence was obtained from a woman aged 40 to 50 in good health. CDR3 DNA: TGTGCCAGCAGTGAAGTAGGGGGGGTAATGGATCAGCCCCAGCATTTT. Its protein product is CASSEVGGVMDQPQHF.